These T cell receptor beta chains were read from a single sample in a study of blood T cell repertoires in COVID-19. TCRdb's table, derived via immunoSEQ multiplex PCR, lists solely in-frame clones and lacks some. This sample carries just over 150,000 clones, under 90% of them seen once, and the ten largest clones take over 0.5%. Source material: peripheral blood. These TCRs come from a man between 60 and 75 years old with acute or convalescent COVID-19. CDR3s include the opening cysteine and the closing phenylalanine or tryptophan. The D gene is left open where the match is weak. Not every row has a clone size; where given, it reads once, few, many or a size class.

v_gene: TRBV6-2/TRBV6-3
abundance: -
d_gene: -
j_gene: TRBJ2-4
CDR3aa: CASSYWTPSGNIQYF
CDR3nt: TGTGCCAGCAGTTACTGGACTCCCAGCGGGAACATTCAGTACTTC

v_gene: TRBV3-1/TRBV3-2
abundance: -
d_gene: TRBD2
j_gene: TRBJ2-1
CDR3aa: CASSQDRVAGVQFF
CDR3nt: TGTGCCAGCAGCCAAGATCGGGTAGCGGGGGTTCAGTTCTTC

v_gene: TRBV6-5
abundance: -
d_gene: TRBD1
j_gene: TRBJ1-1
CDR3aa: CASSPRQGGNTEAFF
CDR3nt: TGTGCCAGCAGTCCGCGACAGGGGGGGAACACTGAAGCTTTCTTT

v_gene: TRBV18
abundance: -
d_gene: -
j_gene: TRBJ1-2
CDR3aa: CASSPPQGGSYGYTF
CDR3nt: TGTGCCAGCTCACCACCACAGGGTGGTAGCTATGGCTACACCTTC

v_gene: TRBV6-5
abundance: -
d_gene: TRBD1
j_gene: TRBJ2-1
CDR3aa: CASMRGLLYNEQFF
CDR3nt: TGTGCCAGCATGAGGGGGCTACTTTACAATGAGCAGTTCTTC

v_gene: TRBV29-1
abundance: -
d_gene: -
j_gene: TRBJ1-4
CDR3aa: CSVEFGHSLFF
CDR3nt: TGCAGCGTTGAATTCGGACATTCACTGTTTTTT

v_gene: TRBV5-1
abundance: -
d_gene: TRBD1
j_gene: TRBJ2-6
CDR3aa: CASSLDHRGSGANVLTF
CDR3nt: TGCGCCAGCAGCTTAGACCACAGGGGGTCCGGGGCCAACGTCCTGACTTTC

v_gene: TRBV4-3
abundance: -
d_gene: TRBD2
j_gene: TRBJ2-1
CDR3aa: CASSQDSAGATYNEQFF
CDR3nt: TGCGCCAGCAGCCAAGATTCGGCGGGAGCGACCTACAATGAGCAGTTCTTC

v_gene: TRBV9
abundance: once
d_gene: TRBD1
j_gene: TRBJ1-2
CDR3aa: CASSPTGNYGYTF
CDR3nt: TGTGCCAGCTCCCCGACAGGGAACTATGGCTACACCTTC

v_gene: TRBV3-1/TRBV3-2
abundance: -
d_gene: -
j_gene: TRBJ2-1
CDR3aa: CASSQARSNEQFF
CDR3nt: TGTGCCAGCAGCCAAGCCAGATCGAATGAGCAGTTCTTC

v_gene: TRBV19
abundance: -
d_gene: TRBD1
j_gene: TRBJ1-1
CDR3aa: CASYRGRTEAFF
CDR3nt: TGTGCCAGTTACAGGGGGCGGACTGAAGCTTTCTTT

v_gene: TRBV6-2/TRBV6-3
abundance: -
d_gene: TRBD1
j_gene: TRBJ1-3
CDR3aa: CASSIPGQGRSSGNTIYF
CDR3nt: TGTGCCAGCAGTATCCCGGGACAGGGGAGAAGCTCTGGAAACACCATATATTTT

v_gene: TRBV28
abundance: -
d_gene: -
j_gene: TRBJ2-2
CDR3aa: CAGRQDGAGELFF
CDR3nt: TGTGCCGGGCGACAGGATGGGGCCGGGGAGCTGTTTTTT

v_gene: TRBV5-1
abundance: -
d_gene: -
j_gene: TRBJ2-4
CDR3aa: CASSLLQDNIQYF
CDR3nt: TGCGCCAGCAGCTTGCTGCAGGATAACATTCAGTACTTC

v_gene: TRBV28
abundance: few
d_gene: -
j_gene: TRBJ2-4
CDR3aa: CASRSTGLAKNIQYF
CDR3nt: TGTGCCAGCAGGTCGACAGGTCTAGCCAAAAACATTCAGTACTTC